The 30 T cell receptor beta chains listed next were all sequenced from one sample in a study of blood T cell repertoires in COVID-19. Clones were read by immunoSEQ multiplex PCR, and TCRdb kept only the in-frame ones, dropping some. The table has approximately 160,000 clones, 70% to 90% seen once; the top ten hold roughly 7%. Sequenced: peripheral blood. The origin of the receptors is a man aged 45-65 years with active or convalescent COVID-19.

This rearrangement joins TRBV27 to TRBJ2-7, with 8 bases identical to TRBD2. The trim removed 5 bases at V and 0 bases at J, leaving 9 bases unmatched. The germline gives CDR1 MNHEY, CDR2 SMNVEV (reference sequence). CDR3 length equals 16 residues. Written as DNA, the CDR3 is TGTGCCAGCAGTACTCCTAGCGGGCCGAGCTCCTACGAGCAGTACTTC. As protein: CASSTPSGPSSYEQYF.

The gene calls are TRBV24-1 and TRBJ1-2; possibly TRBD1 for D (5 bases). Germline V gene lookup returns CDR1 KGHDR and CDR2 SFDVKD. The CDR3 extends over 14 amino acids. The ends were cut back, 1 base at V and 8 bases at J, with 13 bases in the middle. DNA of the CDR3: TGTGCCACCAGTGATTTCTTGACAGATGGCGGCTACACCTTC. This encodes CATSDFLTDGGYTF.

V is TRBV5-6 and J is TRBJ2-7; D possibly corresponds to TRBD2 (6 bases). CDR1 is SGHDT and CDR2 is YYEEEE in the germline V gene. The CDR3 runs 17 residues. Trimming stripped 6 bases from V and 2 bases from J, with 24 bases between. The CDR3 region is CASKWRGRLEGPYEQYF. The CDR3 DNA sequence: TGTGCCAGCAAATGGAGGGGCCGCTTAGAAGGGCCCTACGAGCAGTACTTC. Looking up the rest from reference TRBV5-6 and TRBJ2-7 gives the full variable domain: DAGVTQSPTHLIKTRGQQVTLRCSPKSGHDTVSWYQQALGQGPQFIFQYYEEEERQRGNFPDRFSGHQFPNYSSELNVNALLLGDSALYLCASKWRGRLEGPYEQYFGPGTRLTVT.

The genes are TRBV12-3 or TRBV12-4 and TRBJ1-1, with a tentative D call TRBD1 (6 bases). The CDR3 runs to 12 residues. With 8 bases removed from V and 4 bases from J, the gap between germline ends came to 11 bases. The CDR3: CASHRAGTEAFF. The CDR3 bases are TGTGCCAGCCACAGGGCAGGCACTGAAGCTTTCTTT.

This chain uses TRBV6-2 or TRBV6-3 with TRBJ2-3; 10 nucleotides agree with TRBD1. This CDR3 is 16 amino acids long. The V gene's germline CDR1 is MNHEY and CDR2 SVGEGT. With V trimmed by 5 bases and J by 2 bases, 7 bases remained unmatched. This chain's CDR3 is CASSPGQGVFTDTQYF. CDR3 DNA sequence: TGTGCCAGCAGTCCAGGACAGGGGGTTTTCACAGATACGCAGTATTTT.

V and J are TRBV19 and TRBJ2-3; D might be TRBD2 (6 bases). Germline assignment: CDR1 LNHDA and CDR2 SQIVND (reference sequence). The CDR3 has 14 amino acids. With 5 bases removed from V and 0 bases from J, the gap between germline ends came to 9 bases. The CDR3 region is CASSRDSSTDTQYF. In DNA form, the CDR3 reads TGTGCCAGTAGTCGGGACTCAAGCACAGATACGCAGTATTTT.

This clone appeared a few times. Other nucleotide sequences from this sample produce the same CDR3. The chain's CDR3 is CASSYSAGAHTYEQYF. The CDR3 DNA is TGTGCCAGCAGTTACTCGGCAGGGGCCCATACCTACGAGCAGTACTTC. This chain links TRBV6-5 with TRBJ2-7, with a tentative D call TRBD1 (6 bases). The V end was cut by 0 bases, the J end by 2 bases, with 14 bases between. Germline V gives CDR1 MNHEY, CDR2 SVGAGI. CDR3 length: 16 residues.

This clone was counted once. One end of the junction is discordant with germline, which a read error may explain. CDR3 coding DNA: TGTGCCAGCAGTGAAGGGGTTCTTCCCATCTTC. This sequence encodes CASSEGVLPIF. The chain couples TRBV7-9 to TRBJ2-1, with D perhaps matching TRBD1 (5 bases). In germline, CDR1 is SEHNR, CDR2 FQNEAQ (reference sequence). CDR3 length equals 11 residues.

The chain uses TRBV28 and TRBJ2-1; 8 bases match TRBD2. The length of the CDR3 is 16 residues. The germline CDR1 and CDR2 sequences are MDHEN and SYDVKM. The V and J ends lost 3 bases and 8 bases, in that order; junction bases with no gene match: 12. The CDR3 here is CASSLVVGRAGHEQFF. CDR3 coding DNA: TGTGCCAGCAGTTTGGTTGTCGGGAGGGCGGGGCATGAGCAGTTCTTC.

The chain has TRBV7-2 and TRBJ2-7, with 10 bases that match TRBD2. From germline, CDR1 is SGHTA and CDR2 FQGNSA. The CDR3 length is 13 residues. V shed 1 base and J 11 bases; nucleotides not matched to a gene: 5. In nucleotides, the CDR3 is TGTGCCAGCAGCTTAGGGAGCGGGGGGGCCAAGTACTTC. It codes for CASSLGSGGAKYF.

The V and J genes are TRBV2 and TRBJ2-1, with D tentatively TRBD2 (5 bases). In germline, CDR1 is SNHLY, CDR2 FYNNEI. Trimming removed 7 bases from V and 5 bases from J, with 12 bases in between. The CDR3 contains 13 residues. CDR3 nucleotide sequence: TGTGCCAGCACACGGGAAGGGCACAATGAGCAGTTCTTC. It codes for CASTREGHNEQFF.

The chain recombines TRBV7-4 with TRBJ1-6, with D perhaps TRBD1 (6 bases). The CDR3 loop spans 16 amino acids. The germline V and J ends were trimmed by 5 bases and 4 bases, with 15 bases remaining between them. The germline CDR1 and CDR2 sequences are SGHVT and SQSDAQ. The CDR3 spells CASSRNRAHYNSPLHF. The CDR3 nucleotides read TGTGCCAGCAGCCGGAACAGGGCACATTATAATTCACCCCTCCACTTT.

This chain uses TRBV5-1 with TRBJ2-3; 8 bases align to TRBD1. CDR1 SGHRS and CDR2 YFSETQ come from the germline V gene. This CDR3 region has 16 residues. V shed 0 bases and J 4 bases; nucleotides not matched to a gene: 7. In DNA, the CDR3 is TGCGCCAGCAGCTTGGTCACAGGGGGTAACGCAGATACGCAGTATTTT. Encoded protein: CASSLVTGGNADTQYF.

This chain links TRBV24-1 with TRBJ2-6, with 11 bases that match TRBD1. CDR1 is KGHDR, CDR2 SFDVKD, per germline. Unmatched junction bases numbered 3, after V lost 3 bases and J lost 3 bases. CDR3 size: 17 residues. CDR3 DNA: TGTGCCACCAGTGATGGACAGGGGGCTTATGGGGCCAACGTCCTGACTTTC. Translation gives CATSDGQGAYGANVLTF.

CDR3 protein: CASSQDRETNTGELFF. The CDR3 nucleotides are TGCGCCAGCAGCCAAGACAGGGAAACGAACACCGGGGAGCTGTTTTTT. J is TRBJ2-2 and V is TRBV4-3; D might be TRBD1 (5 bases). The V gene's germline CDR1 is LGHNA and CDR2 YSLEER. The CDR3 has 16 residues. Trimming took 0 bases from V and 0 from J, leaving 8 bases between them.

The chain has TRBV14 and TRBJ2-1, with 10 bases matching TRBD2. The CDR3 is 15 amino acids. Trimming cost V 4 bases and J 7 bases; bases outside gene matches: 7. Germline values: CDR1 SGHDN, CDR2 FVKESK. CDR3 coding DNA: TGTGCCAGCAGCCTACCGGGACTAGCGTTTAATGAGCAGTTCTTC. Amino acid sequence: CASSLPGLAFNEQFF.

The rearrangement links TRBV29-1 to TRBJ2-5, with 9 bases lining up with TRBD1. V was clipped by 6 bases and J by 5 bases; unmatched bases: 10. Germline values: CDR1 SQVTM, CDR2 ANQGSEA. This CDR3 contains 14 residues. The CDR3 DNA reads as TGCAGCGTAGCGAATACAGGGGGCGGGGAGACCCAGTACTTC. This gives the protein CSVANTGGGETQYF.

The chain is built from TRBV6-5 and TRBJ2-2; 7 bases match TRBD2. This CDR3 region has 14 residues. Unmatched junction bases numbered 7, after V lost 9 bases and J lost 3 bases. Germline V lookup: CDR1 MNHEY, CDR2 SVGAGI. The CDR3 coding sequence is TGTGCCAGTACGCGGGAGAGAGACACCGGGGAGCTGTTTTTT. This codes for CASTRERDTGELFF.

The rearrangement joins TRBV10-3 to TRBJ2-3, with 7 bases matching TRBD2. The V gene end was trimmed by 10 bases and the J gene end by 6 bases; junction bases not matched to a gene: 10. CDR3 size: 13 residues. Looked up from germline, CDR1 is ENHRY and CDR2 is SYGVKD. In DNA form, the CDR3 reads TGTGCCACCTGGACTAGACGAGACGATACGCAGTATTTT. This gives the protein CATWTRRDDTQYF.

This clone was seen more than once but under ten times. The chain uses TRBV2 and TRBJ2-7; 11 bases align to TRBD2. The CDR3 totals 14 residues. V trimming: 8 bases; J trimming: 2 bases; junction bases outside the gene matches: 5. Germline values: CDR1 SNHLY, CDR2 FYNNEI. Here the CDR3 DNA reads TGTGCCAGCGGAGCGGGACTAGCGGCCTACGAGCAGTACTTC. Translation: CASGAGLAAYEQYF.

The chain employs TRBV24-1 and TRBJ2-1; 9 nucleotides line up with TRBD2. Trimming at V came to 2 bases and at J to 8 bases, leaving 12 bases not matched to a gene. Germline V lookup: CDR1 KGHDR, CDR2 SFDVKD. The CDR3 extends over 17 amino acids. For the CDR3, the DNA is TGTGCCACCAGTGATTCCACGGTAGCGGGAGCCAGGGATGAGCAGTTCTTC. This encodes CATSDSTVAGARDEQFF.

The V and J genes are TRBV11-2 and TRBJ2-1; a weak D match, TRBD2 (5 bases). Deletions cut 1 base from V and 0 bases from J, with 19 bases between. The CDR3 sequence is 19 residues long. Germline V gene lookup returns CDR1 SGHAT and CDR2 FQNNGV. CDR3 DNA: TGTGCCAGCAGCTTAGTTGGCGGGCTTGGCCCCGGCTCCTACAATGAGCAGTTCTTC. The encoded protein is CASSLVGGLGPGSYNEQFF.

The V call is TRBV19, the J call TRBJ2-7, with 7 bases identical to TRBD1. The trim removed 3 bases at V and 5 bases at J, leaving 16 bases unmatched. CDR3 length equals 17 residues. The germline V gene encodes CDR1 LNHDA and CDR2 SQIVND (reference sequence). This chain's CDR3 is CASSMDGDRERADEQYF. CDR3 sequence (DNA): TGTGCCAGTAGTATGGATGGAGACAGGGAAAGGGCTGACGAGCAGTACTTC.

The gene calls are TRBV5-1 and TRBJ1-4; D is unclear. CDR1 is SGHRS and CDR2 is YFSETQ in the germline V gene. V gave up 1 base and J gave up 9 bases, with 10 bases separating them. The CDR3 length is 13 residues. CDR3 nucleotides: TGCGCCAGCAGCTTGCGTGAACAGCAAAAACTGTTTTTT. Translation: CASSLREQQKLFF.

This clone was seen only once. This chain links TRBV19 with TRBJ2-6; 7 bases fit TRBD1. V shed 11 bases, J shed 0 bases, and the junction held 7 bases outside the gene matches. The CDR3 sequence is 15 residues long. Looked up from germline, CDR1 is LNHDA and CDR2 is SQIVND (reference sequence). CDR3 DNA sequence: TGTGCCGCAGGACAGGCCCGCTCTGGGGCCAACGTCCTGACTTTC. This sequence encodes CAAGQARSGANVLTF. Complete variable domain (other parts from reference TRBV19 and TRBJ2-6): DGGITQSPKYLFRKEGQNVTLSCEQNLNHDAMYWYRQDPGQGLRLIYYSQIVNDFQKGDIAEGYSVSREKKESFPLTVTSAQKNPTAFYLCAAGQARSGANVLTFGAGSRLTVL.

DNA for the CDR3: TGTGCCAGCAGCTGTGAGTACAGGGGAGTCATTGGCTCTGGAAACACCATATATTTT. Protein: CASSCEYRGVIGSGNTIYF. This rearrangement joins TRBV11-3 to TRBJ1-3; 7 positions agree with TRBD1. V lost 4 bases and J lost 0; bases outside the gene matches: 15. The CDR3 is made up of 19 amino acids. Looked up from germline, CDR1 is SGHNT and CDR2 is YENEEA.

The sample holds a few counts of this clone. This sequence joins TRBV5-1 and TRBJ1-1; TRBD1 matches 8 bases. After removal of 6 bases from V and 4 bases from J, the junction contained 8 bases not matched to a gene. The CDR3 is 14 amino acids. Germline CDR1 reads SGHRS; CDR2 reads YFSETQ. CDR3 sequence: CASNTGTGGTEAFF. In nucleotides, the CDR3 is TGCGCCAGCAATACCGGGACAGGCGGCACTGAAGCTTTCTTT.

The chain links TRBV6-6 to TRBJ1-2, with D tentatively TRBD1 (6 bases). The CDR3 runs 13 residues. Per germline, CDR1 MNHNY and CDR2 SVGAGI (reference sequence). The germline V and J ends were trimmed by 5 bases and 8 bases, with 15 bases remaining between them. CDR3 residues: CASSAYRVGGYTF. CDR3 nucleotide sequence: TGTGCCAGCAGTGCTTACAGGGTAGGCGGCTACACCTTC.

The chain is built from TRBV9 and TRBJ2-1; 10 positions match TRBD2. Germline V gives CDR1 SGDLS, CDR2 YYNGEE. The J segment lost 1 base and the V segment lost 3 bases, leaving 1 base of the junction unmatched. This CDR3 is 15 amino acids long. The DNA of the CDR3 is TGTGCCAGCAGCGGTAGCGGGGGGTCCTACAATGAGCAGTTCTTC. The encoded protein is CASSGSGGSYNEQFF.

This clone was seen just once. The chain uses TRBV3-1 (or the pseudogene TRBV3-2) and TRBJ2-7; 7 bases line up with TRBD1. This CDR3 comprises 13 residues. CDR1 is LGHDT and CDR2 is YNNKEL in the germline V gene (reference sequence). The V and J ends lost 3 bases and 6 bases, in that order; junction bases with no gene match: 5. The CDR3, as DNA: TGTGCCAGCAGCCAGCAGGGGGTCGGCGAGCAGTACTTC. This gives the protein CASSQQGVGEQYF.